This passage covers 29 T cell receptor beta chains from one sample sequenced in a study of cytotoxic CD8 clonotypes in ibrutinib-treated CLL. Using immunoSEQ multiplex PCR, the repertoire was profiled, and TCRdb retains in-frame clones only, with some absent. Counted here are around 330,000 clones, under 70% occurring once; the ten biggest clones make up 6.3%. Sequencing used PBMCs, obtained after 36 months of ibrutinib treatment. The receptors were sampled from a human donor with chronic lymphocytic leukemia.

This clone was detected only a few times. The rearrangement uses TRBV29-1 and TRBJ1-2, with 9 bases fitting TRBD1. The germline V gene encodes CDR1 SQVTM and CDR2 ANQGSEA. The CDR3 has 11 amino acids. Germline trimming cut 5 bases from V and 8 bases from J; bases unmatched to any gene: 3. For the CDR3, the DNA is TGCAGCGTTCGGACAGGGGTCGGCTACACCTTC. Its protein is CSVRTGVGYTF.

The chain has TRBV6-6 and TRBJ1-4; a weak D match, TRBD1 (6 bases). The CDR3 loop spans 15 amino acids. Germline loops: CDR1 MNHNY, CDR2 SVGAGI (reference sequence). V lost 7 bases to trimming and J lost 12 bases, with 24 bases between them. CDR3 protein: CASNDGTPGILQLFF. In DNA form, the CDR3 reads TGTGCCAGCAATGACGGGACACCGGGAATTTTACAACTGTTTTTT.

The CDR3 spells CASSLGPPGTFTEAFF. As DNA, the CDR3 is TGTGCCAGCAGCTTAGGCCCCCCAGGGACGTTCACTGAAGCTTTCTTT. The chain combines TRBV7-2 with TRBJ1-1; TRBD1 is a possible D gene (5 bases). Looked up from germline, CDR1 is SGHTA and CDR2 is FQGNSA. V lost 1 base and J 4 bases, leaving 16 bases between the germline ends. The CDR3 length is 16 residues.

This clone was observed a handful of times. This chain links TRBV5-1 with TRBJ1-3, with D uncertain. The CDR3 contains 13 residues. Trimming shortened V by 4 bases and J by 0 bases, and 5 bases separated the two germline ends. Germline CDR1 SGHRS, CDR2 YFSETQ. In DNA form, the CDR3 reads TGCGCCAGCAGCGGCTCCTCTGGAAACACCATATATTTT. Amino acid sequence: CASSGSSGNTIYF. The entire variable domain, with the rest obtained from reference TRBV5-1 and TRBJ1-3, is as follows: KAGVTQTPRYLIKTRGQQVTLSCSPISGHRSVSWYQQTPGQGLQFLFEYFSETQRNKGNFPGRFSGRQFSNSRSEMNVSTLELGDSALYLCASSGSSGNTIYFGEGSWLTVV.

The chain uses TRBV27 and TRBJ2-5; 7 nucleotides align to TRBD2. V lost 5 bases, J lost 0 bases, and 6 bases stayed unmatched. CDR3 size: 15 residues. CDR1 MNHEY and CDR2 SMNVEV come from the germline V gene (reference sequence). Here the CDR3 reads CASSGGGNYQETQYF. As DNA, the CDR3 is TGTGCCAGCAGTGGGGGGGGTAACTACCAAGAGACCCAGTACTTC.

The gene calls are TRBV10-1 and TRBJ2-5; 7 bases agree with TRBD1. V trimming: 0 bases; J trimming: 2 bases; junction bases outside the gene matches: 6. CDR3 length: 16 residues. The germline V gene encodes CDR1 WNHNN and CDR2 SYGVQD (reference sequence). CDR3 loop: CASSESGGREQETQYF. The CDR3 region has the DNA TGCGCCAGCAGTGAGTCAGGGGGCAGGGAACAAGAGACCCAGTACTTC.

The rearrangement uses TRBV4-1 and TRBJ1-2; a possible D gene is TRBD1 (5 bases). Germline V gives CDR1 MGHRA, CDR2 YSYEKL. Trimming left V 1 base short and J 4 bases short, with 16 bases between. This CDR3 region has 16 residues. The CDR3 DNA is TGCGCCAGCAGCCAAGGGGGGTGGGGTGTGATCTATGGCTACACCTTC. It is translated as CASSQGGWGVIYGYTF.

The V call is TRBV7-9, the J call TRBJ1-2; D gene ambiguous. Germline V gives CDR1 SEHNR, CDR2 FQNEAQ (reference sequence). The ends were cut back, 1 base at V and 2 bases at J, with 5 bases in the middle. The CDR3 has 13 amino acids. The CDR3 sequence is CASSLVTNYGYTF. Here the CDR3 DNA reads TGTGCCAGCAGCTTAGTTACAAACTATGGCTACACCTTC.

The chain joins TRBV21-1 to TRBJ2-1; TRBD2 is taken as the D call from the table, unchecked against the DNA. TRBV21-1 represents a pseudogene. This CDR3 is built from 19 residues. The CDR3 here is CASSKETTVRASGYNEQFF. CDR3 in DNA: TGTGCCAGCAGCAAAGAAACGACGGTCAGAGCGAGCGGTTACAATGAGCAGTTCTTC.

The chain recombines TRBV6-6 with TRBJ1-1; D remains ambiguous. V dropped 0 bases and J dropped 5 bases, with 7 bases sitting between them. CDR1 is MNHNY, CDR2 SVGAGI, per germline (reference sequence). The CDR3 runs 13 residues. CDR3 residues: CASSYSLWTEAFF. The CDR3 DNA follows: TGTGCCAGCAGTTACTCCCTTTGGACTGAAGCTTTCTTT.

This chain links TRBV6-6 with TRBJ1-3; D is ambiguous. This CDR3 spans 16 amino acids. Germline lookup yields CDR1 MNHNY and CDR2 SVGAGI (reference sequence). The ends were cut back, 0 bases at V and 0 bases at J, with 9 bases in the middle. CDR3 DNA: TGTGCCAGCAGTTACTCACGGCTGAACTCTGGAAACACCATATATTTT. This codes for CASSYSRLNSGNTIYF.

This chain uses TRBV7-3 with TRBJ2-5; 8 bases are shared with TRBD1. This CDR3 contains 15 residues. J was trimmed by 3 bases and V by 1 base; bases with no gene match: 4. The germline V gene encodes CDR1 SGHTA and CDR2 FQGTGA. The CDR3 region has the DNA TGTGCCAGCAGCTTAATGGGGGGACAGGAAGAGACCCAGTACTTC. The encoded protein is CASSLMGGQEETQYF.

This clone was detected only a few times. The chain is built from TRBV5-6 and TRBJ2-3, with 8 bases matching TRBD2. Germline V gene lookup returns CDR1 SGHDT and CDR2 YYEEEE. The CDR3 totals 16 residues. With V trimmed by 1 base and J by 0 bases, 4 bases remained unmatched. CDR3 coding DNA: TGTGCCAGCAGCTTGAGCGGGAGTGCTAGCACAGATACGCAGTATTTT. This sequence encodes CASSLSGSASTDTQYF.

The J gene is TRBJ2-7, the V gene TRBV29-1; TRBD1 agrees at 8 bases. In germline, CDR1 is SQVTM, CDR2 ANQGSEA. This CDR3 is built from 11 residues. The V and J ends lost 4 bases and 12 bases, in that order; junction bases with no gene match: 8. The CDR3 nucleotides read TGCAGCGTTGTGGTGAGCGGACAGGGGTACTTC. Translation: CSVVVSGQGYF.

This clone was seen only a few times. This chain uses TRBV15 with TRBJ2-1; the D gene could be TRBD1 or TRBD2 (5 bases each). The CDR3 has 15 amino acids. V lost 6 bases and J 1 base, leaving 13 bases between the germline ends. Germline V gene data show CDR1 as LNHNV and CDR2 as YYDKDF (reference sequence). This CDR3 reads CATRAGTASYNEQFF. The CDR3 DNA sequence: TGTGCCACCAGGGCCGGGACGGCTTCCTACAATGAGCAGTTCTTC.

The chain is built from TRBV5-1 and TRBJ2-7; D gene ambiguous. This CDR3 region has 14 residues. Germline V CDR1 and CDR2: SGHRS, YFSETQ. Trimming shortened V by 0 bases and J by 2 bases, and 9 bases separated the two germline ends. CDR3 bases: TGCGCCAGCAGCTTGGCCCTACATACCTACGAGCAGTACTTC. It codes for CASSLALHTYEQYF. Combining the CDR3 with reference TRBV5-1 and TRBJ2-7 gives the whole variable domain KAGVTQTPRYLIKTRGQQVTLSCSPISGHRSVSWYQQTPGQGLQFLFEYFSETQRNKGNFPGRFSGRQFSNSRSEMNVSTLELGDSALYLCASSLALHTYEQYFGPGTRLTVT.

Only one count was recorded for this clone. This chain links TRBV5-1 with TRBJ2-1; 15 bases match TRBD2. The V gene end was trimmed by 4 bases and the J gene end by 5 bases; junction bases not matched to a gene: 10. This CDR3 has 18 residues. Germline assignment: CDR1 SGHRS and CDR2 YFSETQ. The CDR3 protein is CASSRGLAGGPGHNEQFF. The CDR3 nucleotides are TGCGCCAGCAGCCGAGGACTAGCGGGAGGGCCCGGGCACAATGAGCAGTTCTTC.

The chain employs TRBV9 and TRBJ2-5; no definite D call. CDR3 length: 14 residues. Between the trimmed V and J ends, which lost 3 bases and 0 bases, there was a span of 9 bases. Germline V gives CDR1 SGDLS, CDR2 YYNGEE. In DNA, the CDR3 is TGTGCCAGCAGCGCGACAATAAACCAAGAGACCCAGTACTTC. Its protein product is CASSATINQETQYF. The full variable domain, in which reference TRBV9 and TRBJ2-5 provide the parts outside the CDR3, is DSGVTQTPKHLITATGQRVTLRCSPRSGDLSVYWYQQSLDQGLQFLIQYYNGEERAKGNILERFSAQQFPDLHSELNLSSLELGDSALYFCASSATINQETQYFGPGTRLLVL.

J is TRBJ2-6 and V is TRBV10-3, with unresolved D. Trimming pared 3 bases from V and 0 bases from J, leaving 6 bases between. The CDR3 extends over 15 amino acids. Germline CDR1 is ENHRY and CDR2 is SYGVKD. This chain's CDR3 is CAISDLRSGANVLTF. The CDR3 DNA reads TGTGCCATCAGTGATCTTCGCTCTGGGGCCAACGTCCTGACTTTC.

The chain has TRBV6-6 and TRBJ2-7; 7 bases line up with TRBD1. The CDR3 has 14 amino acids. V lost 8 bases and J lost 5; bases outside the gene matches: 12. Germline CDR1 MNHNY, CDR2 SVGAGI (reference sequence). CDR3 region: CASELGTAANEQYF. The CDR3 region has the DNA TGTGCCAGCGAACTTGGGACAGCCGCCAACGAGCAGTACTTC.

The CDR3 sequence: CAGGREGNTGELFF. The CDR3 DNA reads as TGTGCCGGTGGGCGGGAGGGGAACACCGGGGAGCTGTTTTTT. The rearrangement links TRBV7-7 to TRBJ2-2; 9 bases line up with TRBD2. This CDR3 is 14 amino acids long. J gave up 1 base and V 11 bases, and 5 bases lay outside the gene matches. Germline V CDR1 and CDR2: SSHAT, FNYEAQ (reference sequence).

The V gene is TRBV5-8, the J gene TRBJ2-3, with 8 positions matching TRBD2. From germline, CDR1 is SGHTS and CDR2 YDEGEE. Trimming at V came to 6 bases and at J to 4 bases, leaving 7 bases not matched to a gene. The CDR3 contains 14 residues. The DNA for the CDR3 is TGTGCCAGCAAAATAAGCGGGGGAGCAGATACGCAGTATTTT. It yields the protein CASKISGGADTQYF. The full variable domain, rest sourced from reference TRBV5-8 and TRBJ2-3, is EAGVTQSPTHLIKTRGQQATLRCSPISGHTSVYWYQQALGLGLQFLLWYDEGEERNRGNFPPRFSGRQFPNYSSELNVNALELEDSALYLCASKISGGADTQYFGPGTRLTVL.

The rearrangement uses TRBV11-2 and TRBJ1-2; TRBD1 matches 8 bases. The CDR3 has 14 amino acids. J gave up 5 bases and V 3 bases, and 5 bases lay outside the gene matches. CDR1 and CDR2 (germline): SGHAT, FQNNGV. DNA for the CDR3: TGTGCCAGCAGCTTTACCGGGACAGGTTATGGCTACACCTTC. Amino acids: CASSFTGTGYGYTF.

The V call is TRBV5-1, the J call TRBJ2-2, with no clear D. The CDR3 runs to 15 residues. V was shortened by 4 bases and J by 2 bases, with 12 bases between the two germline ends. The germline CDR1 and CDR2 sequences are SGHRS and YFSETQ. CDR3 amino acids: CASSTAGPNTGELFF. CDR3 bases: TGCGCCAGCAGCACCGCCGGGCCAAACACCGGGGAGCTGTTTTTT.

The chain joins TRBV5-1 to TRBJ1-5; tentative D call: TRBD1 (6 bases). Germline V lookup: CDR1 SGHRS, CDR2 YFSETQ. Deletions cut 1 base from V and 1 base from J, with 9 bases between. CDR3 length: 15 amino acids. The CDR3 region has the DNA TGCGCCAGCAGCTTGACAGGGCTCAGCAATCAGCCCCAGCATTTT. This sequence encodes CASSLTGLSNQPQHF.

The chain is built from TRBV5-6 and TRBJ1-5; D is undetermined. The germline gives CDR1 SGHDT, CDR2 YYEEEE. The CDR3 contains 16 residues. V dropped 2 bases and J dropped 2 bases, with 14 bases sitting between them. The chain's CDR3 is CASSLGRQPGNQPQHF. DNA for the CDR3: TGTGCCAGCAGCTTAGGCCGGCAACCTGGCAATCAGCCCCAGCATTTT.

CDR3 nucleotide sequence: TGTGCCAGCAGCTTCCCCCAGCGGGAGGACGAGCAGTACTTC. It codes for CASSFPQREDEQYF. The genes are TRBV7-9 and TRBJ2-7, with 9 bases aligning to TRBD2. Per the germline V gene, CDR1 is SEHNR and CDR2 is FQNEAQ (reference sequence). With 3 bases clipped from V and 5 bases from J, the junction kept 5 bases outside the gene matches. The CDR3 totals 14 residues.

The V call is TRBV5-7, the J call TRBJ2-4; no reliable D call. TRBV5-7 is sorted into the ORF group, with uncertain function. The CDR3 covers 15 residues. V lost 0 bases to trimming and J lost 1 base, with 8 bases between them. The CDR3 protein is CASSLGGAAKNIQYF. The DNA for the CDR3 is TGTGCCAGCAGCTTGGGGGGTGCCGCCAAAAACATTCAGTACTTC.

There are a few counts of this clone. This chain uses TRBV7-2 with TRBJ2-2, with unresolved D. Trimming cost V 8 bases and J 7 bases, with 8 bases left between them. This CDR3 is 11 amino acids long. The germline CDR1 and CDR2 sequences are SGHTA and FQGNSA. The CDR3, as DNA: TGTGCCAGCTCCCTAAACGGGGAGCTGTTTTTT. This codes for CASSLNGELFF.